The 3 T cell receptor beta chains below all came from one sample that was sequenced in a study of T cells in Graves' hyperthyroidism and ophthalmopathy. Regions amplified from RNA transcripts were the TCR beta CDR3 regions. TCR CDR3 regions were first amplified by RT-PCR with HTBI primers. TCRdb re-analysed the multiplex PCR reads in MiXCR, keeping a single row per CDR3 protein. Among about 700,000 distinct CDR3 sequences listed, 45% were seen once. The sample comprised peripheral blood or thyroid tissue (not recorded which). Receptor source: an adult man with Graves' disease, either hyperthyroidism or ophthalmopathy (not recorded which).

This clonotype was found many times. V usage is TRBV6-1 and J usage is TRBJ2-7; a weak D match, TRBD1 (5 bases). V lost 6 bases to trimming and J lost 6 bases, with 9 bases between them. The CDR3 sequence is 11 residues long. CDR1 is MNHNS, CDR2 SASEGT, per germline. The CDR3 spells CASRKGFEQYF. DNA for the CDR3: TGTGCCAGCAGGAAGGGGTTCGAGCAGTACTTC.

This clonotype was recorded at least ten times. The CDR3 bases are TGTGCCACCAGTGTAGGGGGTGGAACTGAAGCTTTCTTT. Translation gives CATSVGGGTEAFF. V usage is TRBV24-1 and J usage is TRBJ1-1, with D perhaps matching TRBD1 (6 bases). The V end lost 5 bases, the J end lost 5 bases, and 11 bases lay between the germline ends. In germline, CDR1 is KGHDR, CDR2 SFDVKD. The CDR3 runs to 13 residues.

J is TRBJ1-1 and V is TRBV12-3 or TRBV12-4; D is uncertain. With 0 bases removed from V and 8 bases from J, the gap between germline ends came to 7 bases. The CDR3 runs to 12 residues. CDR3 protein: CASSLALGEAFF. CDR3 in DNA: TGTGCCAGCAGTTTAGCACTGGGGGAAGCTTTCTTT.